The entry that follows covers one T cell receptor (beta chain) sequence. Its antigen is as yet unknown. The TCR beta cDNA libraries contained unique molecular identifiers. T cells numbering roughly 1 to 10 million yielded cDNA molecules that totaled about 500,000. TCRdb recomputed calls from the PCR reads with MiXCR, one row per CDR3 protein. The sample shows around 190,000 distinct CDR3 sequences, around 29% of them seen only once. The sample belongs to a study of post-analysis software for immune sequencing data. The wider study: Relapsing-remitting, secondary progressive and progressive-relapsing multiple sclerosis were all included among the disease courses.

Study-level points and caveats: Controls showed lower frequencies than patients for roughly five TRBV segments, and TRBV5-6, TRBV5-1 and TRBV20-1 were among these. Strong co-clustering by F measure was evident for samples that had been prepared in the same batch.

Germline values: CDR1 DFQATT, CDR2 SNEGSKA (reference sequence). The CDR3 contains 16 residues. Trimming removed 2 bases from V and 12 bases from J; junction bases left unmatched: 18. The sequencing sample was made of blood. The source is a girl under 18 with multiple sclerosis. The chain employs TRBV20-1 and TRBJ2-1, with 8 bases matching TRBD2. CDR3 DNA: TGCAGTGCTAGACCCCGGGGAGCGGGAGAGTACTTTAGGCAGTTCTTC. Residues: CSARPRGAGEYFRQFF.